The clone carrying this T cell receptor (beta chain) was found many times. Time point indicated: pre-sensitization, week 0. Treatment: therapeutic diphenylcyclopropenone sensitization with weekly scalp DPC. Prior to each patch test being applied, blood was drawn. J gave up 2 bases and V 8 bases, and 4 bases lay outside the gene matches. The germline gives CDR1 MDHEN, CDR2 SYDVKM. The CDR3 is 14 residues long. These data are taken from a study of human T cells and chemical hapten exposure. Individual cDNA molecules in this library carried unique molecular identifiers. TCRdb reanalysed the RACE reads using MiXCR and keeps one entry per CDR3 protein. Of 350,000 to 450,000 distinct CDR3 sequences in the sample, roughly 4.6% were seen once.

The sample consisted of whole blood, taken in connection with sensitization to the hapten diphenylcyclopropenone (DPC). The TCR originated in a woman aged 45-65 years with alopecia areata. Some clones in this sample may be carry-over from other donors' samples. V gene TRBV28 combines with J gene TRBJ1-5; TRBD1 matches at 9 bases. The CDR3 nucleotides read TGTGCCAGCGGATGGACAGGGGGCAATCAGCCCCAGCATTTT. It yields the protein CASGWTGGNQPQHF.